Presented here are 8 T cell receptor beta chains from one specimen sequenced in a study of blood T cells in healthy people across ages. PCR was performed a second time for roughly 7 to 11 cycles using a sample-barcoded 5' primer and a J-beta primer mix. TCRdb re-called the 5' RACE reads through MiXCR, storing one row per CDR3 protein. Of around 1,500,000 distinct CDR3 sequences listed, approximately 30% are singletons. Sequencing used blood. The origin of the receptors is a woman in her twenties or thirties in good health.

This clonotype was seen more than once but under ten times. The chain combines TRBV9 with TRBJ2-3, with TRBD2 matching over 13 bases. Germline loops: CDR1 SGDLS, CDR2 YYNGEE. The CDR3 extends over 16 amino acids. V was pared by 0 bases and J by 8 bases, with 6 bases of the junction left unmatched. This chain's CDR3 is CASSVGGTSGAGTQYF. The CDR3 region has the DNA TGTGCCAGCAGCGTAGGGGGGACTAGCGGGGCCGGTACGCAGTATTTT. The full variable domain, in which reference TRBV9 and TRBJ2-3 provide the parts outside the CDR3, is DSGVTQTPKHLITATGQRVTLRCSPRSGDLSVYWYQQSLDQGLQFLIQYYNGEERAKGNILERFSAQQFPDLHSELNLSSLELGDSALYFCASSVGGTSGAGTQYFGPGTRLTVL.

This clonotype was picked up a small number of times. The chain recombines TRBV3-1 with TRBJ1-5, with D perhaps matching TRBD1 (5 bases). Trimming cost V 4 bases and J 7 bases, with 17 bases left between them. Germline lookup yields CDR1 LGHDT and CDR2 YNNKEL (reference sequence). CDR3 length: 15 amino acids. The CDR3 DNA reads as TGTGCCAGCAGCCGAAAACTAGGGGAATTGCAGCCCCAGCATTTT. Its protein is CASSRKLGELQPQHF.

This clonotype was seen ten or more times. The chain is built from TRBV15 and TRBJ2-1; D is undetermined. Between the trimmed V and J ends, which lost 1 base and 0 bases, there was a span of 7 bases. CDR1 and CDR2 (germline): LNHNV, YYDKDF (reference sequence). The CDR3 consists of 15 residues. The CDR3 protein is CATSRARSSYNEQFF. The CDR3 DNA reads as TGTGCCACCAGCAGAGCAAGAAGCTCCTACAATGAGCAGTTCTTC.

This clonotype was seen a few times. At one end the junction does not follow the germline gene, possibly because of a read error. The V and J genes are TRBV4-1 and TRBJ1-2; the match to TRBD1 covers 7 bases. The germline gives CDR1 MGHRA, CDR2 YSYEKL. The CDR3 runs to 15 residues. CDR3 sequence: CASRHQGETDYGYTF. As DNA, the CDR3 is TGCGCCAGCAGGCACCAGGGGGAGACCGACTACGGCTACACCTTC.

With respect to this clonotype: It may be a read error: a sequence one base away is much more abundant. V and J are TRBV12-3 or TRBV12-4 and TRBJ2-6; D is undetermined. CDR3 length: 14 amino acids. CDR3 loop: CTSSLSAGANVLTF. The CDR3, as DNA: TGTACCAGCAGTTTAAGTGCTGGGGCCAACGTCCTGACTTTC.

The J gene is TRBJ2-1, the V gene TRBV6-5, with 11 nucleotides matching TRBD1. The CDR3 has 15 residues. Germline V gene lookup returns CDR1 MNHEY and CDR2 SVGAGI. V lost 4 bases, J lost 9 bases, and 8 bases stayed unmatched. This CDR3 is CASSSPGQGGSEQFF. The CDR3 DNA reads TGTGCCAGCAGTTCCCCGGGACAGGGGGGTAGTGAGCAGTTCTTC.

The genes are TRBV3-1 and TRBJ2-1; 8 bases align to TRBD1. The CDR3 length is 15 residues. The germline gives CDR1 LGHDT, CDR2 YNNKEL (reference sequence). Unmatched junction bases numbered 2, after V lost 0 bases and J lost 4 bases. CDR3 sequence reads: CASSQDRQGYNEQFF. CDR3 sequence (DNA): TGTGCCAGCAGCCAAGACAGACAGGGGTACAATGAGCAGTTCTTC.

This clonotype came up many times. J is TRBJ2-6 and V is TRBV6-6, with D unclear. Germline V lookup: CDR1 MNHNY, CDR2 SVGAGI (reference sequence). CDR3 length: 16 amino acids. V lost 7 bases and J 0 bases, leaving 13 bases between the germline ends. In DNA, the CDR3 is TGTGCCAGCACCGCTGTCGTTAGCTCTGGGGCCAACGTCCTGACTTTC. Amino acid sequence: CASTAVVSSGANVLTF.